Listed below are T cell receptor beta chains from one sample, sequenced in a study of Ad26.COV2.S vaccination and SARS-CoV-2 variants. Produced via immunoSEQ multiplex PCR; TCRdb's table is partial and in-frame only. This sample has 500,000 or so clones, with roughly 89% found just once. This specimen was peripheral blood, taken in a trial of Ad26.COV2.S vaccine versus placebo. The receptor source for this set is a person aged 18 to 65 who received the Ad26.COV2.S COVID-19 vaccine or a placebo. Both conserved end residues are part of each CDR3. Each record gives: J gene, V gene, clone size, D gene, CDR3 protein, CDR3 DNA. D genes are given only for firm matches. Only part of the rows carry a size: once, few, many, or a class if the clone is expanded.

J gene: TRBJ2-1; V gene: TRBV12-5; clone size: -; D gene: -; CDR3 protein: CASGLDSVLQFF; CDR3 DNA: TGTGCTAGTGGTTTGGATAGCGTACTCCAGTTCTTC
J gene: TRBJ1-6; V gene: TRBV11-2; clone size: -; D gene: -; CDR3 protein: CASSSGLGGLRSPLHF; CDR3 DNA: TGTGCCAGCAGCTCGGGATTAGGGGGGCTAAGGTCACCCCTCCACTTT
J gene: TRBJ1-5; V gene: TRBV10-3; clone size: -; D gene: -; CDR3 protein: CAISEWGGLDNQPQHF; CDR3 DNA: TGTGCCATCAGTGAATGGGGGGGACTGGACAATCAGCCCCAGCATTTT
J gene: TRBJ1-3; V gene: TRBV28; clone size: -; D gene: -; CDR3 protein: CASSLGGLGNTIYF; CDR3 DNA: TGTGCCAGCAGCCTAGGAGGATTAGGAAACACCATATATTTT
J gene: TRBJ2-1; V gene: TRBV19; clone size: once; D gene: -; CDR3 protein: CASSIFVGNEQFF; CDR3 DNA: TGTGCCAGTAGTATATTTGTGGGCAATGAGCAGTTCTTC
J gene: TRBJ1-4; V gene: TRBV4-2; clone size: -; D gene: TRBD1; CDR3 protein: CASSQDGNRGINTNEKLFF; CDR3 DNA: TGTGCCAGCAGCCAAGATGGTAACAGGGGAATTAATACTAATGAAAAACTGTTTTTT
J gene: TRBJ2-1; V gene: TRBV4-2; clone size: once; D gene: TRBD2; CDR3 protein: CASSQDPGTSGSVNEQFF; CDR3 DNA: TGTGCCAGCAGCCAAGACCCCGGGACTAGCGGGAGTGTTAATGAGCAGTTCTTC
J gene: TRBJ1-3; V gene: TRBV5-1; clone size: -; D gene: -; CDR3 protein: CASSLQGRNTIYF; CDR3 DNA: TGCGCCAGCAGCTTGCAGGGGAGAAACACCATATATTTT
J gene: TRBJ1-5; V gene: TRBV6-2/TRBV6-3; clone size: -; D gene: -; CDR3 protein: CASSKDGINQPQHF; CDR3 DNA: TGTGCCAGCAGTAAAGACGGTATCAATCAGCCCCAGCATTTT
J gene: TRBJ2-1; V gene: TRBV28; clone size: once; D gene: TRBD1; CDR3 protein: CASRTGLSSYNEQFF; CDR3 DNA: TGTGCCAGCCGGACAGGTCTCAGCTCCTACAATGAGCAGTTCTTC
J gene: TRBJ1-5; V gene: TRBV6-7; clone size: once; D gene: -; CDR3 protein: CASSSRGAQAPQHF; CDR3 DNA: TGTGCCAGCAGTTCCCGGGGGGCCCAGGCGCCCCAGCATTTT
J gene: TRBJ2-1; V gene: TRBV4-2; clone size: -; D gene: -; CDR3 protein: CASSPTRAASYNEQFF; CDR3 DNA: TGTGCCAGCAGCCCCACCAGGGCAGCCTCCTACAATGAGCAGTTCTTC
J gene: TRBJ2-5; V gene: TRBV6-2/TRBV6-3; clone size: -; D gene: -; CDR3 protein: CASSYMEPEGQYF; CDR3 DNA: TGTGCCAGCAGTTACATGGAGCCGGAGGGACAGTACTTC
J gene: TRBJ2-7; V gene: TRBV7-8; clone size: few; D gene: -; CDR3 protein: CASSLNPLSYEQYF; CDR3 DNA: TGTGCCAGCAGCTTAAATCCCCTTTCCTACGAGCAGTACTTC
J gene: TRBJ2-1; V gene: TRBV19; clone size: -; D gene: TRBD2; CDR3 protein: CASSGGYNEQFF; CDR3 DNA: TGTGCCAGTAGCGGGGGGTACAATGAGCAGTTCTTC
J gene: TRBJ1-6; V gene: TRBV5-1; clone size: -; D gene: TRBD1; CDR3 protein: CASSFLGQGESPLHF; CDR3 DNA: TGCGCCAGCAGCTTCTTAGGACAGGGGGAATCACCCCTCCACTTT
J gene: TRBJ2-5; V gene: TRBV5-4; clone size: -; D gene: -; CDR3 protein: CASSPPRGETQYF; CDR3 DNA: TGTGCCAGCAGCCCCCCCAGAGGAGAGACCCAGTACTTC
J gene: TRBJ1-3; V gene: TRBV18; clone size: -; D gene: -; CDR3 protein: CASSPRRDSGNTIYF; CDR3 DNA: TGTGCCAGCTCACCTCGGCGGGACTCTGGAAACACCATATATTTT
J gene: TRBJ1-2; V gene: TRBV18; clone size: -; D gene: -; CDR3 protein: CASSPERSHYGYTF; CDR3 DNA: TGTGCCAGCTCACCGGAAAGGAGCCACTATGGCTACACCTTC
J gene: TRBJ1-4; V gene: TRBV19; clone size: -; D gene: -; CDR3 protein: CASGTRGEKLFF; CDR3 DNA: TGTGCCAGTGGGACAAGGGGTGAAAAACTGTTTTTT
J gene: TRBJ1-5; V gene: TRBV15; clone size: -; D gene: -; CDR3 protein: CATSRNPLRTSEGQPQHF; CDR3 DNA: TGTGCCACCAGCAGAAATCCCCTCAGGACGAGCGAGGGTCAGCCCCAGCATTTT
J gene: TRBJ2-3; V gene: TRBV30; clone size: -; D gene: TRBD2; CDR3 protein: CAWSLAGDSDTQYF; CDR3 DNA: TGTGCCTGGAGCCTAGCGGGAGACTCAGATACGCAGTATTTT
J gene: TRBJ1-2; V gene: TRBV13; clone size: -; D gene: -; CDR3 protein: CASSLSIPLYGYTF; CDR3 DNA: TGTGCCAGCAGCTTAAGTATCCCTCTATATGGCTACACCTTC
J gene: TRBJ2-3; V gene: TRBV29-1; clone size: -; D gene: -; CDR3 protein: CSVEAATDTQYF; CDR3 DNA: TGCAGCGTTGAAGCGGCCACAGATACGCAGTATTTT
J gene: TRBJ1-6; V gene: TRBV6-5; clone size: -; D gene: TRBD1; CDR3 protein: CASTHHDRVNSPLHF; CDR3 DNA: TGTGCCAGCACTCACCACGACAGGGTAAATTCACCCCTCCACTTT
J gene: TRBJ1-5; V gene: TRBV24-1; clone size: few; D gene: -; CDR3 protein: CATSEDGWDGALHF; CDR3 DNA: TGTGCCACCAGCGAGGATGGATGGGACGGCGCACTGCATTTT
J gene: TRBJ1-1; V gene: TRBV5-1; clone size: few; D gene: -; CDR3 protein: CASRADPGQSEAFF; CDR3 DNA: TGCGCCAGCAGGGCGGACCCAGGGCAATCCGAAGCTTTCTTT
J gene: TRBJ1-1; V gene: TRBV29-1; clone size: -; D gene: TRBD1; CDR3 protein: CSARTGRYTEAFF; CDR3 DNA: TGCAGCGCCCGGACAGGCCGTTACACTGAAGCTTTCTTT
J gene: TRBJ2-3; V gene: TRBV7-8; clone size: -; D gene: TRBD2; CDR3 protein: CASSFGLAGTDTQYF; CDR3 DNA: TGTGCCAGCAGCTTTGGACTAGCGGGCACAGATACGCAGTATTTT
J gene: TRBJ2-3; V gene: TRBV5-1; clone size: -; D gene: TRBD2; CDR3 protein: CASSPSGRDTDTQYF; CDR3 DNA: TGCGCCAGCAGCCCCTCGGGGAGGGATACAGATACGCAGTATTTT
J gene: TRBJ2-3; V gene: TRBV10-3; clone size: -; D gene: TRBD1; CDR3 protein: CAIRTPGGADTQYF; CDR3 DNA: TGTGCCATCAGAACACCAGGGGGCGCAGATACGCAGTATTTT
J gene: TRBJ1-4; V gene: TRBV5-1; clone size: -; D gene: TRBD1; CDR3 protein: CASSLEGQGNEKLFF; CDR3 DNA: TGCGCCAGCAGCTTGGAGGGACAGGGTAATGAAAAACTGTTTTTT
J gene: TRBJ2-1; V gene: TRBV11-1; clone size: -; D gene: -; CDR3 protein: CASSLEGYNEQFF; CDR3 DNA: TGTGCCAGCAGCTTAGAAGGGTACAATGAGCAGTTCTTC
J gene: TRBJ2-5; V gene: TRBV28; clone size: -; D gene: -; CDR3 protein: CASSAIPLKPETQYF; CDR3 DNA: TGTGCCAGCAGTGCCATACCATTAAAACCTGAGACCCAGTACTTC
J gene: TRBJ1-3; V gene: TRBV19; clone size: -; D gene: -; CDR3 protein: CASSLLHPGLFSGNTIYF; CDR3 DNA: TGTGCCAGTAGCCTTTTACATCCGGGACTCTTCTCTGGAAACACCATATATTTT
J gene: TRBJ2-1; V gene: TRBV19; clone size: once; D gene: -; CDR3 protein: CASSIVPGLPGGEQFF; CDR3 DNA: TGTGCCAGTAGTATAGTCCCGGGACTCCCAGGGGGTGAGCAGTTCTTC
J gene: TRBJ2-1; V gene: TRBV5-6; clone size: -; D gene: TRBD2; CDR3 protein: CASSSMQGLDGNEQFF; CDR3 DNA: TGTGCCAGCAGCTCCATGCAAGGACTAGATGGCAATGAGCAGTTCTTC
J gene: TRBJ1-5; V gene: TRBV19; clone size: -; D gene: -; CDR3 protein: CASRWGGGYINSPQHF; CDR3 DNA: TGTGCCAGTAGATGGGGAGGTGGGTATATCAATTCGCCCCAGCATTTT
J gene: TRBJ1-6; V gene: TRBV9; clone size: -; D gene: -; CDR3 protein: CASSVRNSPLHF; CDR3 DNA: TGTGCCAGCAGCGTAAGGAATTCACCCCTCCACTTT
J gene: TRBJ2-3; V gene: TRBV7-2; clone size: -; D gene: -; CDR3 protein: CASSLDMADTQYF; CDR3 DNA: TGTGCCAGCAGCTTAGATATGGCAGATACGCAGTATTTT
J gene: TRBJ1-6; V gene: TRBV6-1; clone size: -; D gene: -; CDR3 protein: CASSELTGINSPLHF; CDR3 DNA: TGTGCCAGCAGTGAACTAACAGGGATTAATTCACCCCTCCACTTT
J gene: TRBJ2-2; V gene: TRBV2; clone size: -; D gene: -; CDR3 protein: CASRRSGGGFGLLGVDGELFF; CDR3 DNA: TGTGCCAGCAGGAGGTCGGGGGGCGGATTCGGCCTTCTAGGGGTTGACGGGGAGCTGTTTTTT
J gene: TRBJ1-4; V gene: TRBV4-3; clone size: -; D gene: TRBD1; CDR3 protein: CASSRNSQGSELFF; CDR3 DNA: TGCGCCAGCAGCCGGAACTCACAGGGGTCGGAACTGTTTTTT
J gene: TRBJ1-6; V gene: TRBV19; clone size: once; D gene: -; CDR3 protein: CASSIALNSPLHF; CDR3 DNA: TGTGCCAGTAGTATAGCCCTAAATTCACCCCTCCACTTT